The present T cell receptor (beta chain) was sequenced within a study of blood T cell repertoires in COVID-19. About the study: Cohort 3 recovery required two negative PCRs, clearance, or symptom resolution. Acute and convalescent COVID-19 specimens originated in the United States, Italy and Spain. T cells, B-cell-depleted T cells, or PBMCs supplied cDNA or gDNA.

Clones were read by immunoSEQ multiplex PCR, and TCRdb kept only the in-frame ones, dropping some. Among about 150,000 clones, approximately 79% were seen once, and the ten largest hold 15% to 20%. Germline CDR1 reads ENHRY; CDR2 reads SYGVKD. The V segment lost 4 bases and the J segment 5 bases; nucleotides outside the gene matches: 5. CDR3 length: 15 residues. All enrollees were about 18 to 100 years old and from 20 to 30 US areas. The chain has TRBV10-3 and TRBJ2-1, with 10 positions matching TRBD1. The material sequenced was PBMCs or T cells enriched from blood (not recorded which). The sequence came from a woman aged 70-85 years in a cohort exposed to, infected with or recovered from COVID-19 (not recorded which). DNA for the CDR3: TGTGCCATCAGTGGACCGACAGGGGGCCACAATGAGCAGTTCTTC. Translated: CAISGPTGGHNEQFF.